The rows below give T cell receptor beta chains drawn from one sample of a study of beta chain features in type 1 diabetes. TCRdb's copy holds only in-frame clones and misses some; the assay was immunoSEQ multiplex PCR. The data contain more than 250,000 clones, roughly 21% of them singletons. The sequenced material came from naive CD4+ T cells from blood. Receptor source: a woman aged 40 to 50 with type 1 diabetes. Both conserved end residues are part of each CDR3. The order of the fields is J gene, V gene, CDR3 protein.

J: TRBJ2-7; V: TRBV14; CDR3: CASSNRGRRREQYF
J: TRBJ2-1; V: TRBV7-9; CDR3: CASSLVTGSEQFF
J: TRBJ1-5; V: TRBV7-8; CDR3: CASSLDRGQPQHF
J: TRBJ2-3; V: TRBV19; CDR3: CASTEADTQYF
J: TRBJ1-1; V: TRBV5-1; CDR3: CASSKGTGMNTEAFF
J: TRBJ2-5; V: TRBV7-8; CDR3: CASSPTGYQETQYF
J: TRBJ2-3; V: TRBV28; CDR3: CASSLSSLAGGDTQYF
J: TRBJ2-7; V: TRBV7-9; CDR3: CASTSLQGGNEQYF
J: TRBJ1-2; V: TRBV6-5; CDR3: CASTNHGANYGYTF
J: TRBJ2-3; V: TRBV7-6; CDR3: CASSELARGTDTQYF
J: TRBJ2-2; V: TRBV4-3; CDR3: CASSQDSQGWFGELFF
J: TRBJ1-1; V: TRBV29-1; CDR3: CSVEDPGGATEAFF
J: TRBJ1-4; V: TRBV27; CDR3: CASSRKLFF
J: TRBJ1-2; V: TRBV6-5; CDR3: CASSSGQSYGYTF
J: TRBJ1-2; V: TRBV15; CDR3: CATDRTGTGVYGYTF
J: TRBJ1-5; V: TRBV29-1; CDR3: CSVGTGASNQPQHF